The 24 T cell receptor beta chains listed next were all sequenced from one sample in a study of blood T cell repertoires in COVID-19. Measured with immunoSEQ multiplex PCR; TCRdb has only the in-frame clones, and not every one. Among 40,000 or so clones listed, 70% to 90% were seen once. Sequenced: peripheral blood. The receptors derive from a human donor in a cohort sampled during active COVID-19.

This clone was detected only a few times. The V call is TRBV7-8, the J call TRBJ2-1, with TRBD1 matching 11 bases. This CDR3 has 14 residues. Germline trimming cut 5 bases from V and 7 bases from J; bases unmatched to any gene: 4. CDR1 and CDR2 from the germline V gene are SGHVS and FQNEAQ. The CDR3 bases are TGTGCCAGCAGCCCCAGGGACAGGGGGAATGAGCAGTTCTTC. Its protein product is CASSPRDRGNEQFF.

The chain combines TRBV5-1 with TRBJ2-7; 9 nucleotides align to TRBD2. This CDR3 is 15 amino acids long. The germline V gene encodes CDR1 SGHRS and CDR2 YFSETQ. Germline trimming cut 2 bases from V and 0 bases from J; bases unmatched to any gene: 3. The CDR3 sequence: CASSFLAGSSYEQYF. In DNA, the CDR3 is TGCGCCAGCAGCTTTCTAGCGGGGAGCTCCTACGAGCAGTACTTC. The whole variable domain, filled in from reference TRBV5-1 and TRBJ2-7, reads KAGVTQTPRYLIKTRGQQVTLSCSPISGHRSVSWYQQTPGQGLQFLFEYFSETQRNKGNFPGRFSGRQFSNSRSEMNVSTLELGDSALYLCASSFLAGSSYEQYFGPGTRLTVT.

The rearrangement links TRBV2 to TRBJ2-1; 9 bases are a match to TRBD1. Looked up from germline, CDR1 is SNHLY and CDR2 is FYNNEI. This CDR3 comprises 15 residues. V shed 6 bases, J shed 9 bases, and the junction held 12 bases outside the gene matches. The CDR3 coding sequence is TGTGCCAGCAGGTCCGGGACAGGGACTGTCTCTGAGCAGTTCTTC. Amino acid sequence: CASRSGTGTVSEQFF.

This clone was found a few times. The gene calls are TRBV2 and TRBJ1-1, with 7 positions matching TRBD1. This CDR3 comprises 15 residues. With V trimmed by 8 bases and J by 0 bases, 9 bases remained unmatched. From germline, CDR1 is SNHLY and CDR2 FYNNEI. The CDR3 here is CASQTGYLLNTEAFF. DNA of the CDR3: TGTGCCAGCCAGACAGGGTACCTCTTGAACACTGAAGCTTTCTTT. Based on the CDR3 plus reference TRBV2 and TRBJ1-1, the full variable domain is EPEVTQTPSHQVTQMGQEVILRCVPISNHLYFYWYRQILGQKVEFLVSFYNNEISEKSEIFDDQFSVERPDGSNFTLKIRSTKLEDSAMYFCASQTGYLLNTEAFFGQGTRLTVV.

This clone was seen a handful of times. The chain employs TRBV2 and TRBJ1-1, with D tentatively TRBD1 (6 bases). Trimming cost V 6 bases and J 3 bases, with 17 bases left between them. This CDR3 region has 15 residues. Germline CDR1 reads SNHLY; CDR2 reads FYNNEI. CDR3 protein: CASRRTDPRDTEAFF. CDR3 bases: TGTGCCAGCAGACGGACAGATCCCCGGGACACTGAAGCTTTCTTT.

The chain couples TRBV19 to TRBJ1-5; no definite D call. The CDR3 has 16 residues. Trimming pared 4 bases from V and 7 bases from J, leaving 20 bases between. Per germline, CDR1 LNHDA and CDR2 SQIVND (reference sequence). The CDR3, as DNA: TGTGCCAGTAGTAACATCCGAGGAGGATACCAGCAGCCCCAGCATTTT. It yields the protein CASSNIRGGYQQPQHF.

The chain joins TRBV5-4 to TRBJ2-1, with 8 bases fitting TRBD1. In germline, CDR1 is SGHNT, CDR2 YYREEE (reference sequence). Germline trimming cut 4 bases from V and 12 bases from J; bases unmatched to any gene: 12. CDR3 length: 14 residues. CDR3 DNA: TGTGCCAGCAGCAGAGAGGACAGGGCCGGGGGGCAGTTCTTC. Its translation is CASSREDRAGGQFF.

This chain connects TRBV28 to TRBJ1-3; D unclear. Germline V gives CDR1 MDHEN, CDR2 SYDVKM. This CDR3 spans 16 amino acids. The germline V and J ends were trimmed by 5 bases and 0 bases, with 14 bases remaining between them. Written as DNA, the CDR3 is TGTGCCAGCAGTCCCGTTGGGCTGAACTCTGGAAACACCATATATTTT. Residues: CASSPVGLNSGNTIYF.

This clone has a single count. The rearrangement joins TRBV12-3 or TRBV12-4 to TRBJ1-1; D remains unclear. Trimming took 6 bases from V and 5 from J, leaving 7 bases between them. The CDR3 loop spans 11 amino acids. The CDR3 is CASSAGTEAFF. CDR3 coding DNA: TGTGCCAGCAGCGCGGGGACTGAAGCTTTCTTT.

This clone is medium-sized. The V gene is TRBV15, the J gene TRBJ2-2, with 7 bases matching TRBD1. Losses at the gene ends were 4 bases for V and 2 bases for J; bases not matched to a gene: 1. From germline, CDR1 is LNHNV and CDR2 YYDKDF (reference sequence). The CDR3 sequence is 14 residues long. CDR3 coding DNA: TGTGCCACCAGCACAGGGGGAAACACCGGGGAGCTGTTTTTT. Translating it yields CATSTGGNTGELFF. Looking up the rest from reference TRBV15 and TRBJ2-2 gives the full variable domain: DAMVIQNPRYQVTQFGKPVTLSCSQTLNHNVMYWYQQKSSQAPKLLFHYYDKDFNNEADTPDNFQSRRPNTSFCFLDIRSPGLGDTAMYLCATSTGGNTGELFFGEGSRLTVL.

The rearrangement uses TRBV9 and TRBJ2-1; TRBD1 aligns across 7 bases. Germline CDR1 and CDR2: SGDLS and YYNGEE. The CDR3 contains 16 residues. V trimming: 3 bases; J trimming: 0 bases; junction bases outside the gene matches: 6. The CDR3 DNA sequence: TGTGCCAGCAGCGCAAGACAGGGTGCCTCCTACAATGAGCAGTTCTTC. This codes for CASSARQGASYNEQFF.

This clone was counted only a few times. V usage is TRBV29-1 and J usage is TRBJ1-2; D uncertain. The CDR3 has 14 amino acids. Germline values: CDR1 SQVTM, CDR2 ANQGSEA. Trimming left V 0 bases short and J 3 bases short, with 11 bases between. The CDR3 protein is CSVEDLEGHYGYTF. The CDR3 coding sequence is TGCAGCGTTGAAGATTTGGAGGGCCACTATGGCTACACCTTC. Variable domain in full (rest from reference TRBV29-1 and TRBJ1-2): SAVISQKPSRDICQRGTSLTIQCQVDSQVTMMFWYRQQPGQSLTLIATANQGSEATYESGFVIDKFPISRPNLTFSTLTVSNMSPEDSSIYLCSVEDLEGHYGYTFGSGTRLTVV.

The V call is TRBV27, the J call TRBJ1-5; no clear D gene. This CDR3 spans 14 amino acids. The V end lost 3 bases, the J end lost 2 bases, and 8 bases lay between the germline ends. Germline loops: CDR1 MNHEY, CDR2 SMNVEV (reference sequence). The chain's CDR3 is CASSFSRGNQPQHF. The CDR3 DNA sequence: TGTGCCAGCAGTTTTTCGAGGGGCAATCAGCCCCAGCATTTT.

This clone appeared a few times. This chain links TRBV11-2 with TRBJ2-3; perhaps TRBD2 as D (5 bases). Deletions cut 3 bases from V and 0 bases from J, with 13 bases between. Germline V gene sequence: CDR1 SGHAT, CDR2 FQNNGV. This CDR3 is built from 16 residues. The CDR3 sequence is CASSLSWGASTDTQYF. DNA of the CDR3: TGTGCCAGCAGCTTGTCCTGGGGAGCTAGCACAGATACGCAGTATTTT.

The genes are TRBV18 and TRBJ2-2, with 7 bases aligning to TRBD1. Germline assignment: CDR1 KGHSH and CDR2 LQKENI. The CDR3 is 15 residues long. Unmatched junction bases numbered 3, after V lost 3 bases and J lost 2 bases. The CDR3 nucleotides are TGTGCCAGCTCACCTGACAGGGTTAACACCGGGGAGCTGTTTTTT. Its translation is CASSPDRVNTGELFF.

This chain joins TRBV6-1 and TRBJ1-2; D remains ambiguous. The V end lost 0 bases, the J end lost 3 bases, and 8 bases lay between the germline ends. This CDR3 has 14 amino acids. Germline CDR1 and CDR2: MNHNS and SASEGT. The CDR3: CASSEATTDYGYTF. In nucleotides, the CDR3 is TGTGCCAGCAGTGAAGCTACCACAGACTATGGCTACACCTTC.

V is TRBV5-4 and J is TRBJ2-7; weak D call: TRBD2 (7 bases). The CDR3 runs 15 residues. Trimming removed 3 bases from V and 3 bases from J, with 16 bases in between. Germline V CDR1 and CDR2: SGHNT, YYREEE (reference sequence). The CDR3 DNA is TGTGCCAGCAGCTCCCGGAAGGGGGGGAACTACGAGCAGTACTTC. The encoded protein is CASSSRKGGNYEQYF. The variable domain in full, completed from reference TRBV5-4 and TRBJ2-7, reads ETGVTQSPTHLIKTRGQQVTLRCSSQSGHNTVSWYQQALGQGPQFIFQYYREEENGRGNFPPRFSGLQFPNYSSELNVNALELDDSALYLCASSSRKGGNYEQYFGPGTRLTVT.

Written as DNA, the CDR3 is TGTGCCAGCAGCTTCGGACTAGGGGAGACCCAGTACTTC. It specifies CASSFGLGETQYF. The V call is TRBV7-2, the J call TRBJ2-5, with TRBD2 identical over 7 bases. The germline V gene encodes CDR1 SGHTA and CDR2 FQGNSA. With V trimmed by 3 bases and J by 5 bases, 3 bases remained unmatched. The CDR3 is 13 residues long.

The V and J genes are TRBV9 and TRBJ2-5; the D is unclear. V dropped 4 bases and J dropped 1 base, with 14 bases sitting between them. The germline CDR1 and CDR2 sequences are SGDLS and YYNGEE. The CDR3 is made up of 15 amino acids. CDR3 region: CASSPSQASQETQYF. The DNA for the CDR3 is TGTGCCAGCAGCCCCTCCCAGGCCAGCCAAGAGACCCAGTACTTC.

Only one count was recorded for this clone. The chain carries TRBV3-1 (or the pseudogene TRBV3-2) and TRBJ1-2; 10 bases align to TRBD1. Germline V gives CDR1 LGHDT, CDR2 YNNKEL (reference sequence). Trimming took 1 base from V and 7 from J; bases not matched to a gene: 0. The CDR3 has 13 residues. For the CDR3, the DNA is TGTGCCAGCAGCCAAGGGACAGGGGGTGGCTACACCTTC. It encodes CASSQGTGGGYTF.

The rearrangement links TRBV6-6 to TRBJ2-3; D is possibly TRBD2 (7 bases). Germline CDR1 reads MNHNY; CDR2 reads SVGAGI (reference sequence). The V end was cut by 10 bases, the J end by 6 bases, with 17 bases between. The CDR3 is 13 amino acids. The chain's CDR3 is CATKEGGPDTQYF. The CDR3 DNA reads as TGTGCCACCAAAGAGGGGGGGCCGGATACGCAGTATTTT.

The chain employs TRBV19 and TRBJ1-1, with D unresolved. V shed 6 bases and J shed 4 bases, with 12 bases lying between them. The germline V gene has CDR1 LNHDA and CDR2 SQIVND (reference sequence). The CDR3 has 13 amino acids. This chain's CDR3 is CASSATRSTEAFF. The CDR3 DNA reads TGTGCCAGTAGCGCCACTCGGTCCACTGAAGCTTTCTTT.

The chain links TRBV3-1 (or the pseudogene TRBV3-2) to TRBJ2-1; 12 bases match TRBD2. Germline values: CDR1 LGHDT, CDR2 YNNKEL (reference sequence). The length of the CDR3 is 16 residues. The V and J ends lost 4 bases and 10 bases, in that order; junction bases with no gene match: 11. CDR3 coding DNA: TGTGCCAGCAGCCCTTATACTAGCGGGGGGCCTGGCGAGCAGTTCTTC. The encoded protein is CASSPYTSGGPGEQFF.

The chain employs TRBV7-6 and TRBJ2-3, with TRBD2 as a possible D gene (6 bases). The CDR3 has 16 residues. V lost 4 bases, J lost 1 base, and 15 bases lay in between. Germline loops: CDR1 SGHVS, CDR2 FNYEAQ. CDR3 amino acids: CASSWGGEGGTDTQYF. CDR3 bases: TGTGCCAGCAGCTGGGGCGGGGAAGGAGGCACAGATACGCAGTATTTT.